This T cell receptor beta chain was identified in a study of tumor-infiltrating lymphocytes in localized non-small cell lung cancer. TCRdb keeps only in-frame clones here, not all; method: immunoSEQ multiplex PCR. Of 13,000 or so clones listed, around 68% are singletons. CDR1 and CDR2 (germline): SEHNR, FQNEAQ (reference sequence). This CDR3 has 16 amino acids. V was cut by 7 bases and J by 5 bases, with 21 bases left in between. The origin of this receptor is a human donor with non-small cell lung cancer. The V and J genes are TRBV7-9 and TRBJ2-1, with TRBD1 as a possible D gene (6 bases). Sequences were obtained from uninvolved lung tissue not adjacent to the tumor. The DNA of the CDR3 is TGTGCCAGCATCGTGGGGGCAACCCTTCGGGACAATGAGCAGTTCTTC. Translated, it gives CASIVGATLRDNEQFF.